The 4 T cell receptor beta chains reported below all come from one sample, sequenced in a study of somatic mutations in cytotoxic T cells in rheumatoid arthritis. Method: immunoSEQ multiplex PCR; TCRdb's copy keeps in-frame clones and lacks some. The sample shows 12,000 or so clones, approximately 80% of them seen only once. Sequenced material: CD8+ T cells sorted from blood. The source of these receptors is a man aged 45-65 years in good health.

The chain is built from TRBV5-5 and TRBJ2-4, with TRBD1 matching 7 bases. CDR1 is SGHKS, CDR2 YYEKEE, per germline (reference sequence). This CDR3 has 17 residues. The J segment lost 2 bases and the V segment lost 4 bases, leaving 12 bases of the junction unmatched. CDR3 nucleotides: TGTGCCAGCAGCCCCGATCTAACAGGGGATCCCAAAAACATTCAGTACTTC. As protein: CASSPDLTGDPKNIQYF.

This rearrangement joins TRBV6-6 to TRBJ1-1; the D gene is possibly TRBD1 (5 bases). V was shortened by 3 bases and J by 3 bases, with 11 bases between the two germline ends. Germline V gene sequence: CDR1 MNHNY, CDR2 SVGAGI (reference sequence). The CDR3 spans 14 residues. CDR3 protein: CASSYNRGYTEAFF. CDR3 bases: TGTGCCAGCAGTTATAATAGGGGATACACTGAAGCTTTCTTT.

Regarding this clone: One end of the junction fails to match germline, which may point to a read error. The chain links TRBV27 to TRBJ2-7; D is unresolved. CDR1 is MNHEY and CDR2 is SMNVEV in the germline V gene (reference sequence). The CDR3 is 14 amino acids. The CDR3 nucleotides read TGTGCCACCAGTTTACGGGCACTCTCCTACGAGCAGTACTTC. Its translation is CATSLRALSYEQYF.

This chain joins TRBV27 and TRBJ2-7; tentatively, D is TRBD1 (6 bases). The CDR3 totals 11 residues. The V and J ends lost 10 bases and 2 bases respectively, with 9 bases between them. The germline V gene encodes CDR1 MNHEY and CDR2 SMNVEV (reference sequence). The CDR3 is CATRGAYEQYV. The DNA of the CDR3 is TGTGCCACCAGGGGTGCCTACGAGCAGTACGTC.